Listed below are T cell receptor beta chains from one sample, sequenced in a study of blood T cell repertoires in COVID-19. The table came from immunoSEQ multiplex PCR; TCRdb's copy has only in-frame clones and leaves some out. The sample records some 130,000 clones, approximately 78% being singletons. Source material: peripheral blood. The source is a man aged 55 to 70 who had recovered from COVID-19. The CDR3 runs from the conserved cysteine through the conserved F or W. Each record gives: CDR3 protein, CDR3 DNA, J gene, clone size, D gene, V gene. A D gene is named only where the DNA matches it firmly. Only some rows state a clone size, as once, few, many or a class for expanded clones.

CDR3: CASSSPGTPLHF; DNA: TGTGCCAGCAGTTCACCCGGGACACCACTCCACTTT; J: TRBJ1-6; size: once; D: .; V: TRBV27
CDR3: CASSPGQVAQYGYTF; DNA: TGTGCCAGTAGTCCTGGACAGGTGGCACAATATGGCTACACCTTC; J: TRBJ1-2; size: .; D: TRBD1; V: TRBV19
CDR3: CATRDSPEEPQHF; DNA: TGTGCCACCCGAGACAGCCCCGAGGAGCCCCAGCATTTT; J: TRBJ1-5; size: .; D: .; V: TRBV10-3
CDR3: CASSATGSNSGNTIYF; DNA: TGTGCCAGCAGCGCAACAGGGAGTAACTCTGGAAACACCATATATTTT; J: TRBJ1-3; size: .; D: .; V: TRBV9
CDR3: CASSADSSYEQYF; DNA: TGTGCCAGTAGTGCAGACAGCTCCTACGAGCAGTACTTC; J: TRBJ2-7; size: .; D: .; V: TRBV19
CDR3: CASSFLQGSVGETQYF; DNA: TGTGCCAGCAGCTTTTTACAGGGATCGGTTGGGGAGACCCAGTACTTC; J: TRBJ2-5; size: once; D: .; V: TRBV5-6
CDR3: CASSYSSGAKNIQYF; DNA: TGTGCCAGCAGTTACTCATCAGGGGCCAAAAACATTCAGTACTTC; J: TRBJ2-4; size: once; D: .; V: TRBV6-5
CDR3: CASSLVQGGEAFF; DNA: TGCGCCAGCAGCTTGGTGCAGGGGGGTGAAGCTTTCTTT; J: TRBJ1-1; size: .; D: TRBD1; V: TRBV5-1
CDR3: CASSQMGRQEAFYNSPLHF; DNA: TGCGCCAGCAGCCAAATGGGACGACAGGAGGCGTTCTATAATTCACCCCTCCACTTT; J: TRBJ1-6; size: .; D: .; V: TRBV4-3
CDR3: CASSLGLAGASYEQYF; DNA: TGTGCCAGCAGCTTGGGACTAGCGGGGGCCTCCTACGAGCAGTACTTC; J: TRBJ2-7; size: .; D: TRBD2; V: TRBV5-6
CDR3: CASSFAVLTGGMHSPLHF; DNA: TGTGCCAGCAGTTTCGCCGTCTTAACAGGGGGCATGCATTCACCCCTCCACTTT; J: TRBJ1-6; size: .; D: TRBD1; V: TRBV7-2
CDR3: CSVVPTRTSGGFSYNEQFF; DNA: TGCAGCGTTGTCCCTACGAGGACTAGCGGGGGGTTCTCCTACAATGAGCAGTTCTTC; J: TRBJ2-1; size: .; D: TRBD2; V: TRBV29-1
CDR3: CASTPSGGGKLFF; DNA: TGTGCCAGCACCCCGTCTGGCGGGGGAAAACTGTTTTTT; J: TRBJ1-4; size: .; D: .; V: TRBV7-9
CDR3: CATTLPPGNTEAFF; DNA: TGTGCCACCACCCTCCCCCCGGGGAACACTGAAGCTTTCTTT; J: TRBJ1-1; size: .; D: .; V: TRBV15
CDR3: CASRDRGRGNTIYF; DNA: TGTGCCAGCAGGGACAGGGGTAGGGGAAACACCATATATTTT; J: TRBJ1-3; size: .; D: TRBD1; V: TRBV27
CDR3: CASQVWSGGTNEKLFF; DNA: TGTGCCAGCCAAGTTTGGTCAGGGGGCACTAATGAAAAACTGTTTTTT; J: TRBJ1-4; size: .; D: TRBD1; V: TRBV28
CDR3: CASSSGTFPYEQYF; DNA: TGTGCCAGCAGCTCCGGGACTTTTCCCTACGAGCAGTACTTC; J: TRBJ2-7; size: .; D: .; V: TRBV7-2
CDR3: CASSAVSPEQYF; DNA: TGTGCCAGCAGTGCGGTTTCCCCCGAGCAGTACTTC; J: TRBJ2-7; size: few; D: .; V: TRBV2
CDR3: CATGEQGNNSPLHF; DNA: TGTGCCACCGGGGAACAGGGAAACAATTCACCCCTCCACTTT; J: TRBJ1-6; size: .; D: .; V: TRBV7-9
CDR3: CASSSYRDNSPLHF; DNA: TGTGCCAGCAGTTCGTACAGGGACAATTCACCCCTCCACTTT; J: TRBJ1-6; size: .; D: .; V: TRBV27
CDR3: CASSLGNSGGTDTQYF; DNA: TGTGCCAGCAGCTTAGGAAATAGCGGGGGAACAGATACGCAGTATTTT; J: TRBJ2-3; size: .; D: TRBD2; V: TRBV11-2
CDR3: CASSQVGGAEGYTF; DNA: TGTGCCAGCAGCCAAGTCGGCGGGGCAGAAGGCTACACCTTC; J: TRBJ1-2; size: few; D: .; V: TRBV3-1/TRBV3-2
CDR3: CASTDAGTPVAADTQYF; DNA: TGTGCCAGCACGGACGCTGGGACTCCGGTTGCCGCAGATACGCAGTATTTT; J: TRBJ2-3; size: .; D: .; V: TRBV2
CDR3: CASSLWASGGAKNIQYF; DNA: TGTGCCAGCAGTTTATGGGCTAGCGGGGGGGCCAAAAACATTCAGTACTTC; J: TRBJ2-4; size: once; D: TRBD2; V: TRBV28
CDR3: CASSKTSGAYNEQFF; DNA: TGTGCCAGCAGTAAGACTAGCGGGGCTTACAATGAGCAGTTCTTC; J: TRBJ2-1; size: .; D: TRBD2; V: TRBV6-5